Described below is a single T cell receptor beta chain sequence and its context. From germline, CDR1 is MNHEY and CDR2 SVGAGI. With 0 bases removed from V and 0 bases from J, the gap between germline ends came to 5 bases. The CDR3 is 14 amino acids. The sample is drawn from a study of blood T cell repertoires in COVID-19. Study overall: The United States, Italy and Spain provided the acute and convalescent COVID-19 samples. Sources were T cells, B-cell-depleted T cells, or PBMCs; the material itself was cDNA or gDNA.

In the original processing: How many nucleated cells were present was estimated from reference gene primer amplification. Only in-frame clones appear in the TCRdb table, and some are missing; sequencing was by immunoSEQ multiplex PCR. That table is the source of V, J and clone size, and D and trimming were worked out from the DNA. In the table there are hundreds of thousands of clones, 70% to 90% of which are singletons. The sequence was collected from a man aged 18 to 29 with active or convalescent COVID-19. Sequenced material: peripheral blood. The chain uses TRBV6-5 and TRBJ1-1; no clear D gene. CDR3 in amino acids: CASSYSRVNTEAFF. The CDR3 DNA is TGTGCCAGCAGTTACTCACGGGTGAACACTGAAGCTTTCTTT.